This T cell receptor (beta chain) was recovered during a study of cytomegalovirus exposure and HLA in healthy donors. V was trimmed by 8 bases and J by 4 bases, leaving 12 bases between them. This CDR3 region has 12 residues. Germline CDR1 and CDR2: SNHLY and FYNNEI. Use of 60 Vbeta and 13 Jbeta primers characterized the PCR. Sequencing was performed with immunoSEQ multiplex PCR; in TCRdb, only in-frame clones are kept and a portion is missing. The sample shows 150,000 or so clones, around 80% of them seen only once. The V gene is TRBV2, the J gene TRBJ2-7, with a tentative D call TRBD1 (5 bases). The sequencing input was PBMCs. This TCR was sampled from a male donor in good health and CMV-seropositive. The DNA for the CDR3 is TGTGCCAGCGACAGATTCTATTACGAGCAGTACTTC. It encodes CASDRFYYEQYF.